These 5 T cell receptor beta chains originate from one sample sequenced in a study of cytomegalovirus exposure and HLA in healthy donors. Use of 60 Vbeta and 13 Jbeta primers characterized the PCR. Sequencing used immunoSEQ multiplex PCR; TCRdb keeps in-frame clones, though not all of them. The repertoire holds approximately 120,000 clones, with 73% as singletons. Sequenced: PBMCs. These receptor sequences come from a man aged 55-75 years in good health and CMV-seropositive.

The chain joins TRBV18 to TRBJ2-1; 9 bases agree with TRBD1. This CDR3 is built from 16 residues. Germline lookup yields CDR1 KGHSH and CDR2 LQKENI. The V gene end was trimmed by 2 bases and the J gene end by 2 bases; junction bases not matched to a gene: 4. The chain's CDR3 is CASSPGDRGTYNEQFF. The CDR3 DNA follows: TGTGCCAGCTCACCAGGTGACAGGGGGACCTACAATGAGCAGTTCTTC.

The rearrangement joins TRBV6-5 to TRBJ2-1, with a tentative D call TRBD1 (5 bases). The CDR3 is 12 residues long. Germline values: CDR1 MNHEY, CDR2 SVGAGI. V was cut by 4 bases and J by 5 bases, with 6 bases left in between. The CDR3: CASSWGDNEQFF. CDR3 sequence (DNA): TGTGCCAGCAGTTGGGGCGACAATGAGCAGTTCTTC.

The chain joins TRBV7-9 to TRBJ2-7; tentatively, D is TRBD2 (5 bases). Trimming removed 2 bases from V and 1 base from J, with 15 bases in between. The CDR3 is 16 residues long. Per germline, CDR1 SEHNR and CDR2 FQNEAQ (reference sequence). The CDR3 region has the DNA TGTGCCAGCAGCTTACCGGGTCTGGAGGTGTCCTACGAGCAGTACTTC. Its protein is CASSLPGLEVSYEQYF.

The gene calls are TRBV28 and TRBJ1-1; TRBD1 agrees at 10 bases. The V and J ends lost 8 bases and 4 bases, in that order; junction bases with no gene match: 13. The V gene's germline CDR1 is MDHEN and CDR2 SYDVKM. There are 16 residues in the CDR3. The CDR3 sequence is CASGGQGVTVSTEAFF. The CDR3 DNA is TGTGCCAGCGGAGGACAGGGGGTAACTGTTAGCACTGAAGCTTTCTTT. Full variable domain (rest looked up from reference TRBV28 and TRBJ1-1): DVKVTQSSRYLVKRTGEKVFLECVQDMDHENMFWYRQDPGLGLRLIYFSYDVKMKEKGDIPEGYSVSREKKERFSLILESASTNQTSMYLCASGGQGVTVSTEAFFGQGTRLTVV.

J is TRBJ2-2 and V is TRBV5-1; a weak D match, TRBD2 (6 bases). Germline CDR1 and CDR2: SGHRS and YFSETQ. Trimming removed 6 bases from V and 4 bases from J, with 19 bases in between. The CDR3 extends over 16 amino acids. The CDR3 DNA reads TGCGCCAGCACCCGCTCGGGACTCCCAGGCACCGGGGAGCTGTTTTTT. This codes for CASTRSGLPGTGELFF. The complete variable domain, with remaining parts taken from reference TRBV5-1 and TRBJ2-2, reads KAGVTQTPRYLIKTRGQQVTLSCSPISGHRSVSWYQQTPGQGLQFLFEYFSETQRNKGNFPGRFSGRQFSNSRSEMNVSTLELGDSALYLCASTRSGLPGTGELFFGEGSRLTVL.